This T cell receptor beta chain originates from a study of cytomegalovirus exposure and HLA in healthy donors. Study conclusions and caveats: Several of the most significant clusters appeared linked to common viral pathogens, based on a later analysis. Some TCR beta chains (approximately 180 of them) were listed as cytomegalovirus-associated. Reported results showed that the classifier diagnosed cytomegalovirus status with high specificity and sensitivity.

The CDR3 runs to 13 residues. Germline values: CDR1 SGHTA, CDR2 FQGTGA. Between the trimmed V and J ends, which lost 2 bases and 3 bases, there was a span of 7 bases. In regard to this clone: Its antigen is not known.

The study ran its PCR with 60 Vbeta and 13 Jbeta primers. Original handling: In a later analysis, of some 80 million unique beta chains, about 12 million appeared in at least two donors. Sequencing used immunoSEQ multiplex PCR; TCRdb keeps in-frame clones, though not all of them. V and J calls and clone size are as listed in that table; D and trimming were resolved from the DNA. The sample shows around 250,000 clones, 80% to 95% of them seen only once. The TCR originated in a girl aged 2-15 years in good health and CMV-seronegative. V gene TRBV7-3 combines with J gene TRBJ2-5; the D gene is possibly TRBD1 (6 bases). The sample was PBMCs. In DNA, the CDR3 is TGTGCCAGCAGCTTACACAGGGAAGAGACCCAGTACTTC. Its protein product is CASSLHREETQYF.